Presented here are 25 T cell receptor beta chains from one specimen sequenced in a study of blood T cell repertoires in COVID-19. Data came from immunoSEQ multiplex PCR; TCRdb stores just in-frame clones and leaves some out. The table shows about 110,000 clones, with about nine tenths occurring only once. Sequencing input: peripheral blood. The receptors derive from a human donor in a cohort sampled during active COVID-19.

This chain uses TRBV7-9 with TRBJ2-2; D remains ambiguous. V was cut by 8 bases and J by 5 bases, with 12 bases left in between. This CDR3 spans 13 amino acids. The germline V gene has CDR1 SEHNR and CDR2 FQNEAQ (reference sequence). CDR3 in amino acids: CASLGLKTGELFF. In nucleotides, the CDR3 is TGTGCCAGCCTAGGCCTGAAGACCGGGGAGCTGTTTTTT.

This clone has a handful of counts. CDR3 sequence: CASSSPGGGGNQPQHF. Here the CDR3 DNA reads TGTGCCAGCAGTTCACCCGGCGGGGGGGGCAATCAGCCCCAGCATTTT. The chain combines TRBV7-9 with TRBJ1-5, with TRBD1 as a possible D gene (5 bases). V lost 6 bases and J 2 bases, leaving 17 bases between the germline ends. The CDR3 is 16 amino acids. Germline V gives CDR1 SEHNR, CDR2 FQNEAQ (reference sequence).

The chain couples TRBV7-9 to TRBJ1-5; the D gene is possibly TRBD1 (5 bases). CDR3 length: 15 amino acids. V was clipped by 1 base and J by 4 bases, with 11 bases between them. Germline-derived CDR1 and CDR2 are SEHNR and FQNEAQ (reference sequence). CDR3 residues: CASSLGARVNQPQHF. The CDR3 nucleotides are TGTGCCAGCAGCTTAGGGGCCAGGGTAAATCAGCCCCAGCATTTT. Complete variable domain (other parts from reference TRBV7-9 and TRBJ1-5): DTGVSQNPRHKITKRGQNVTFRCDPISEHNRLYWYRQTLGQGPEFLTYFQNEAQLEKSRLLSDRFSAERPKGSFSTLEIQRTEQGDSAMYLCASSLGARVNQPQHFGDGTRLSIL.

The chain joins TRBV29-1 to TRBJ2-7, with TRBD1 matching 9 bases. Per the germline V gene, CDR1 is SQVTM and CDR2 is ANQGSEA. The CDR3 is 13 residues long. V dropped 4 bases and J dropped 13; count of bases not matched to a gene: 14. The CDR3 spells CSVAATGTGMVYF. CDR3 nucleotide sequence: TGCAGCGTTGCCGCCACCGGGACAGGGATGGTCTACTTC.

The V and J genes are TRBV7-9 and TRBJ1-6, with D tentatively TRBD1 (6 bases). V gave up 4 bases and J gave up 0 bases, with 16 bases separating them. The CDR3 runs 18 residues. The germline V gene encodes CDR1 SEHNR and CDR2 FQNEAQ (reference sequence). As DNA, the CDR3 is TGTGCCAGCAGCTACACCGCGGACAGCCTCTCCTATAATTCACCCCTCCACTTT. It translates to CASSYTADSLSYNSPLHF.

The chain uses TRBV6-2 or TRBV6-3 and TRBJ1-5, with D hard to call. CDR3 length: 17 amino acids. The germline V and J ends were trimmed by 6 bases and 0 bases, with 18 bases remaining between them. Germline CDR1 reads MNHEY; CDR2 reads SVGEGT. This CDR3 reads CASSPAGEIYSNQPQHF. Written as DNA, the CDR3 is TGTGCCAGCAGCCCGGCCGGGGAGATTTATAGCAATCAGCCCCAGCATTTT.

This rearrangement joins TRBV7-2 to TRBJ1-2; D not certain. V was clipped by 4 bases and J by 8 bases, with 17 bases between them. Germline-derived CDR1 and CDR2 are SGHTA and FQGNSA. The CDR3 totals 14 residues. The chain's CDR3 is CASSSPAAWRGYTF. The CDR3 DNA sequence: TGTGCCAGCAGCTCCCCTGCAGCCTGGCGGGGCTACACCTTC.

J is TRBJ1-2 and V is TRBV19; D unresolved. V was trimmed by 6 bases and J by 2 bases, leaving 16 bases between them. This CDR3 is built from 15 residues. The germline CDR1 and CDR2 sequences are LNHDA and SQIVND (reference sequence). CDR3 in DNA: TGTGCCAGTAGACAGTTGCCGGATGTCAACTATGGCTACACCTTC. Encoded protein: CASRQLPDVNYGYTF.

The sample holds a few counts of this clone. This chain joins TRBV2 and TRBJ1-5; D gene unclear. The CDR3 is 15 residues long. The V end lost 6 bases, the J end lost 0 bases, and 12 bases lay between the germline ends. The germline gives CDR1 SNHLY, CDR2 FYNNEI. The CDR3 region is CASRKGGNSNQPQHF. The CDR3 nucleotides read TGTGCCAGCAGAAAAGGAGGGAATAGCAATCAGCCCCAGCATTTT. Together with reference TRBV2 and TRBJ1-5, the CDR3 gives the full variable domain: EPEVTQTPSHQVTQMGQEVILRCVPISNHLYFYWYRQILGQKVEFLVSFYNNEISEKSEIFDDQFSVERPDGSNFTLKIRSTKLEDSAMYFCASRKGGNSNQPQHFGDGTRLSIL.

This chain uses TRBV9 with TRBJ1-3; 11 bases are a match to TRBD1. The CDR3 has 15 amino acids. CDR1 is SGDLS and CDR2 is YYNGEE in the germline V gene. V dropped 3 bases and J dropped 4; count of bases not matched to a gene: 3. The CDR3 bases are TGTGCCAGCAGCGAGGACAGGGGGCGCGGAAACACCATATATTTT. It is translated as CASSEDRGRGNTIYF.

In its sample, this clone was seen once. The CDR3, as DNA: TGTGCCAGCAGCTTAGACGGAGGGCGGGACACTGAAGCTTTCTTT. It specifies CASSLDGGRDTEAFF. The chain has TRBV11-3 and TRBJ1-1; no clear D. V lost 0 bases to trimming and J lost 3 bases, with 11 bases between them. CDR1 and CDR2 from the germline V gene are SGHNT and YENEEA. The CDR3 runs to 15 residues.

The rearrangement uses TRBV9 and TRBJ1-1; 8 bases fit TRBD1. CDR1 is SGDLS, CDR2 YYNGEE, per germline. This CDR3 region has 14 residues. The ends lost 4 bases at V and 6 bases at J; junction bases unmatched: 8. The CDR3 sequence: CASSQQGDRAEAFF. In nucleotides, the CDR3 is TGTGCCAGCAGCCAACAGGGGGATCGAGCTGAAGCTTTCTTT.

The V gene is TRBV29-1, the J gene TRBJ2-1; TRBD2 aligns across 9 bases. V lost 7 bases to trimming and J lost 4 bases; unmatched junction nucleotides: 5. The V gene's germline CDR1 is SQVTM and CDR2 ANQGSEA. This CDR3 contains 13 residues. The CDR3 protein is CSALAGAYNEQFF. In nucleotides, the CDR3 is TGCAGCGCATTAGCGGGGGCATACAATGAGCAGTTCTTC.

This clone has more than one count but fewer than ten. The V gene is TRBV10-3, the J gene TRBJ2-3; the match to TRBD1 covers 9 bases. CDR1 and CDR2 from the germline V gene are ENHRY and SYGVKD. V shed 5 bases, J shed 4 bases, and the junction held 7 bases outside the gene matches. The CDR3 length is 15 residues. As DNA, the CDR3 is TGTGCCATCAGTCGCGGGACAGGGTATTCAGATACGCAGTATTTT. Residues: CAISRGTGYSDTQYF.

The chain employs TRBV4-1 and TRBJ2-2; TRBD2 might be the D (5 bases). Germline V gives CDR1 MGHRA, CDR2 YSYEKL. CDR3 length: 16 residues. Trimming took 6 bases from V and 4 from J, leaving 18 bases between them. The CDR3 protein is CASRDRDTGSTGELFF. CDR3 DNA: TGCGCCAGCAGGGACCGGGATACGGGGAGCACCGGGGAGCTGTTTTTT.

The chain links TRBV27 to TRBJ1-2; 10 bases map to TRBD1. V shed 8 bases and J 2 bases; nucleotides not matched to a gene: 2. The CDR3 contains 13 residues. In germline, CDR1 is MNHEY, CDR2 SMNVEV (reference sequence). The CDR3 sequence: CASGGQGNYGYTF. CDR3 nucleotides: TGTGCCAGCGGGGGACAGGGGAACTATGGCTACACCTTC.

The chain carries TRBV7-3 and TRBJ2-2; a weak D match, TRBD2 (6 bases). Germline loops: CDR1 SGHTA, CDR2 FQGTGA. This CDR3 contains 14 residues. Trimming removed 3 bases from V and 6 bases from J, with 11 bases in between. CDR3 DNA sequence: TGTGCCAGCAGCTTTTCCAGGGAGGCCGGGGAGCTGTTTTTT. Encoded protein: CASSFSREAGELFF.

The gene calls are TRBV2 and TRBJ2-7; 7 nucleotides line up with TRBD1. Per the germline V gene, CDR1 is SNHLY and CDR2 is FYNNEI. The CDR3 extends over 14 amino acids. V was pared by 7 bases and J by 4 bases, with 10 bases of the junction left unmatched. The CDR3 loop is CASNLRDSWYEQYF. CDR3 coding DNA: TGTGCCAGCAATCTCCGGGACAGCTGGTACGAGCAGTACTTC.

The rearrangement joins TRBV30 to TRBJ2-7; D not certain. CDR1 GTSNPN and CDR2 SVGIG come from the germline V gene (reference sequence). V was trimmed by 0 bases and J by 0 bases, leaving 6 bases between them. The CDR3 loop spans 13 amino acids. The CDR3 spells CAWSVQDSYEQYF. The CDR3 DNA is TGTGCCTGGAGTGTCCAGGACTCCTACGAGCAGTACTTC.

The chain joins TRBV3-1 (or the pseudogene TRBV3-2) to TRBJ2-3; 7 bases match TRBD1. CDR1 is LGHDT and CDR2 is YNNKEL in the germline V gene (reference sequence). Germline trimming cut 0 bases from V and 2 bases from J; bases unmatched to any gene: 5. This CDR3 has 16 residues. In DNA form, the CDR3 reads TGTGCCAGCAGCCAAGACCTAGGGACAGTCACAGATACGCAGTATTTT. Its translation: CASSQDLGTVTDTQYF.

The chain has TRBV25-1 and TRBJ1-4, with D maybe TRBD1 (5 bases). V shed 4 bases and J shed 4 bases, with 10 bases lying between them. The germline gives CDR1 MGHDK, CDR2 SYGVNS. The CDR3 sequence is 14 residues long. The CDR3 DNA reads TGTGCCAGCAGTGCGATGGGACTTAATGAAAAACTGTTTTTT. As protein: CASSAMGLNEKLFF.

The chain is built from TRBV6-5 and TRBJ1-2, with D perhaps matching TRBD1 (6 bases). The CDR3 has 14 residues. CDR1 is MNHEY and CDR2 is SVGAGI in the germline V gene. V shed 8 bases and J shed 1 base, with 14 bases lying between them. CDR3 region: CASANQGLNYGYTF. Written as DNA, the CDR3 is TGTGCCAGCGCAAACCAGGGGCTTAACTATGGCTACACCTTC.

This clone was counted only a few times. The rearrangement uses TRBV6-5 and TRBJ1-2, with D unresolved. The V gene's germline CDR1 is MNHEY and CDR2 SVGAGI. This CDR3 comprises 13 residues. V shed 0 bases and J shed 5 bases, with 7 bases lying between them. Here the CDR3 reads CASSYSDLYGYTF. CDR3 DNA: TGTGCCAGCAGTTACTCCGACTTATATGGCTACACCTTC.

The chain recombines TRBV12-3 or TRBV12-4 with TRBJ1-2; 9 nucleotides line up with TRBD1. V shed 8 bases, J shed 7 bases, and the junction held 8 bases outside the gene matches. This CDR3 spans 13 amino acids. CDR3 nucleotides: TGTGCCAGCGGTCACAGGGGGCTGAGTGGCTACACCTTC. Protein product: CASGHRGLSGYTF.

The chain links TRBV18 to TRBJ1-1, with 9 bases aligning to TRBD1. The trim removed 4 bases at V and 5 bases at J, leaving 14 bases unmatched. The CDR3 is 17 residues long. Germline V lookup: CDR1 KGHSH, CDR2 LQKENI. Here the CDR3 reads CASSLHRSGTGYTEAFF. CDR3 coding DNA: TGTGCCAGCTCACTTCACCGGAGTGGGACAGGGTATACTGAAGCTTTCTTT.